One and the same sample provided the 16 T cell receptor beta chains below, sequenced in a study of identical twins. TCRdb fed the 5' RACE reads into MiXCR, producing one record per CDR3 protein. The profile shows approximately 690,000 distinct CDR3 sequences, around 5.7% of them singletons. Sequenced input: naive T cells sorted from blood. These receptors were taken from a man aged 18 to 35 in good health.

This clonotype has just a few counts. The chain joins TRBV20-1 to TRBJ1-5; the match to TRBD1 covers 7 bases. Germline CDR1 DFQATT, CDR2 SNEGSKA (reference sequence). The CDR3 sequence is 15 residues long. J was trimmed by 0 bases and V by 0 bases; bases with no gene match: 2. CDR3 amino acids: CSAREDRNSNQPQHF. The CDR3 nucleotides read TGCAGTGCTAGAGAGGACAGGAATAGCAATCAGCCCCAGCATTTT.

This clonotype appeared many times. This sequence joins TRBV12-3 or TRBV12-4 and TRBJ2-4, with unresolved D. The V end was cut by 6 bases, the J end by 4 bases, with 4 bases between. CDR3 length: 11 amino acids. The CDR3 bases are TGTGCCAGCAGCAAGAAAAACATTCAGTACTTC. Translating it yields CASSKKNIQYF.

This clonotype was seen a handful of times. The chain carries TRBV7-8 and TRBJ1-5, with 7 bases fitting TRBD1. The trim removed 5 bases at V and 4 bases at J, leaving 5 bases unmatched. This CDR3 contains 14 residues. The germline V gene encodes CDR1 SGHVS and CDR2 FQNEAQ. Written as DNA, the CDR3 is TGTGCCAGCAGCACCGGGACAGCTAATCAGCCCCAGCATTTT. Protein: CASSTGTANQPQHF.

At least ten counts were recorded for this clonotype. This sequence joins TRBV15 and TRBJ2-7; D not resolved. V gave up 0 bases and J gave up 0 bases, with 3 bases separating them. Germline loops: CDR1 LNHNV, CDR2 YYDKDF (reference sequence). The CDR3 is 13 residues long. CDR3 protein: CATSRDSSYEQYF. CDR3 in DNA: TGTGCCACCAGCAGAGATTCCTCCTACGAGCAGTACTTC.

This sequence joins TRBV2 and TRBJ2-7, with 7 bases identical to TRBD2. V dropped 6 bases and J dropped 4; count of bases not matched to a gene: 15. Germline assignment: CDR1 SNHLY and CDR2 FYNNEI. The CDR3 consists of 16 residues. CDR3 region: CASSPPLAGVSYEQYF. The CDR3, as DNA: TGTGCCAGCAGCCCTCCCCTTGCGGGAGTGTCGTACGAGCAGTACTTC.

The rearrangement uses TRBV18 and TRBJ2-5; 9 nucleotides match TRBD1. Germline V gene sequence: CDR1 KGHSH, CDR2 LQKENI. The CDR3 is 16 residues long. V lost 3 bases and J lost 5; bases outside the gene matches: 10. CDR3 coding DNA: TGTGCCAGCTCACCTTTGGGGACAGGGAGTTCGGAGACCCAGTACTTC. Its protein is CASSPLGTGSSETQYF.

At least ten counts were recorded for this clonotype. V gene TRBV24-1 combines with J gene TRBJ2-2; TRBD2 might be the D (5 bases). V was clipped by 4 bases and J by 5 bases, with 16 bases between them. The germline V gene has CDR1 KGHDR and CDR2 SFDVKD. The CDR3 runs 16 residues. The CDR3 sequence: CATSEATRERTGELFF. In nucleotides, the CDR3 is TGTGCCACCAGTGAGGCTACTAGGGAGAGGACCGGGGAGCTGTTTTTT.

This clonotype was seen many times. The V gene is TRBV29-1, the J gene TRBJ2-4; 9 bases align to TRBD1. The CDR3 is 16 amino acids. CDR1 is SQVTM, CDR2 ANQGSEA, per germline. V lost 6 bases to trimming and J lost 0 bases; unmatched junction nucleotides: 9. The CDR3 sequence: CSVRTGVPLAKNIQYF. Here the CDR3 DNA reads TGCAGCGTCAGGACAGGGGTCCCACTAGCCAAAAACATTCAGTACTTC.

This clonotype was observed a few times. CDR3 bases: TGTGCCAGCAGTAGCGAAGCCAGGACCGCCTACGAGCAGTACTTC. Encoded protein: CASSSEARTAYEQYF. The chain carries TRBV2 and TRBJ2-7; D call uncertain. CDR1 and CDR2 (germline): SNHLY, FYNNEI. The CDR3 runs 15 residues. Trimming cost V 5 bases and J 2 bases, with 16 bases left between them.

Ten or more counts support this clonotype. The V and J genes are TRBV29-1 and TRBJ2-2; 8 bases fit TRBD1. The CDR3 sequence is 13 residues long. With V trimmed by 6 bases and J by 1 base, 1 base remained unmatched. Germline-derived CDR1 and CDR2 are SQVTM and ANQGSEA. The CDR3 DNA sequence: TGCAGCGTAGGACAGGGGAACACCGGGGAGCTGTTTTTT. Translated, it gives CSVGQGNTGELFF.

This clonotype was detected a few times. V is TRBV27 and J is TRBJ2-1; 7 bases agree with TRBD2. The CDR3 loop spans 14 amino acids. V trimming: 7 bases; J trimming: 10 bases; junction bases outside the gene matches: 13. Germline values: CDR1 MNHEY, CDR2 SMNVEV (reference sequence). The CDR3 nucleotides are TGTGCCAGCAAGAGACTAGCCTTTGATGAGGAGCAGTTCTTC. As protein: CASKRLAFDEEQFF.

This clonotype occurred many times. V usage is TRBV12-3 or TRBV12-4 and J usage is TRBJ2-5; D remains unclear. V shed 5 bases and J shed 5 bases, with 12 bases lying between them. This CDR3 has 13 amino acids. CDR3 sequence reads: CASSESVRETQYF. The CDR3 coding sequence is TGTGCCAGCAGTGAGTCAGTCCGGGAGACCCAGTACTTC.

There are many counts of this clonotype. The rearrangement links TRBV29-1 to TRBJ2-1, with TRBD2 identical over 12 bases. The germline V gene encodes CDR1 SQVTM and CDR2 ANQGSEA. CDR3 length equals 15 residues. Trimming at V came to 8 bases and at J to 9 bases, leaving 14 bases not matched to a gene. In DNA, the CDR3 is TGCAGCCTGAGAGGACTAGCGGGATCTTCCCTTGAGCAGTTCTTC. Amino acids: CSLRGLAGSSLEQFF.

Only a few counts were recorded for this clonotype. The J gene is TRBJ2-7, the V gene TRBV12-3 or TRBV12-4; TRBD1 agrees at 9 bases. Trimming removed 1 base from V and 6 bases from J; junction bases left unmatched: 7. The CDR3 has 15 residues. CDR3 in amino acids: CASSLVGTGLGEQYF. In DNA form, the CDR3 reads TGTGCCAGCAGTTTAGTTGGGACAGGGTTAGGCGAGCAGTACTTC.

This clonotype has ten or more counts. This sequence joins TRBV5-6 and TRBJ1-1; no reliable D call. CDR1 is SGHDT and CDR2 is YYEEEE in the germline V gene. The CDR3 has 15 amino acids. V was clipped by 2 bases and J by 0 bases, with 11 bases between them. This CDR3 is CASSLTGFLNTEAFF. In nucleotides, the CDR3 is TGTGCCAGCAGCTTAACCGGCTTCTTGAACACTGAAGCTTTCTTT.

This clonotype was observed a few times. CDR3 DNA: TGTGCCAGCAGCCCGACTAGCGGGTTCTACGAGCAGTACTTC. This sequence encodes CASSPTSGFYEQYF. The rearrangement joins TRBV7-2 to TRBJ2-7; 10 bases line up with TRBD2. V lost 5 bases, J lost 3 bases, and 4 bases stayed unmatched. Germline V lookup: CDR1 SGHTA, CDR2 FQGNSA. This CDR3 comprises 14 residues.